This is a list of T cell receptor beta chains from one sample in a study of tumor-infiltrating lymphocytes in primary liver carcinoma. Via MiXCR, TCRdb re-called the multiplex PCR reads, giving one row per CDR3 protein. The data show tens of thousands of distinct CDR3 sequences, over 60% seen once. Sequencing was performed on liver tumor tissue from sampling region 4. The receptors originated from a man aged 35-49 years with primary liver carcinoma and hepatitis B virus infection. Each CDR3 is given with its conserved first and last residue. D genes are given only for firm matches. Not all rows give a size; the values are once, few, many and, for expanded clones, a class.

v_call: TRBV30; d_call: NA; clone_size: once; j_call: TRBJ2-3; cdr3_nt: TGTGCCTGGAGTCCCCAACTGGGTAGCGGATTGCCCATTTCCCCAGATACGCAGTATTTT; cdr3_aa: CAWSPQLGSGLPISPDTQYF
v_call: TRBV6-4; d_call: NA; clone_size: NA; j_call: TRBJ2-1; cdr3_nt: TGTGTCAGCAGTGACTCGGACAACAATGAGCAGTTATTC; cdr3_aa: CVSSDSDNNEQLF
v_call: TRBV4-2; d_call: NA; clone_size: NA; j_call: TRBJ2-5; cdr3_nt: TGTGCCAGCAGCCAAGATCTCCAGCGGAGTTTCCAAGAGACCAAGTACTTC; cdr3_aa: CASSQDLQRSFQETKYF
v_call: TRBV28; d_call: TRBD1; clone_size: NA; j_call: TRBJ2-1; cdr3_nt: TGTTCCAGCAGTACCCGGGGACAGGGGGCGAGTAATGAGCAGTTCTTC; cdr3_aa: CSSSTRGQGASNEQFF
v_call: TRBV5-5; d_call: TRBD1; clone_size: NA; j_call: TRBJ2-3; cdr3_nt: TGTGCCAGCAGCCGACAGGGGGTTTCAGATACGAAGTATTTT; cdr3_aa: CASSRQGVSDTKYF
v_call: TRBV20-1; d_call: NA; clone_size: NA; j_call: TRBJ2-3; cdr3_nt: TGCAGTGCTAGAGATTGGGCAAGAGAGATGACAGATACGCAGTATTTT; cdr3_aa: CSARDWAREMTDTQYF
v_call: TRBV29-1; d_call: NA; clone_size: NA; j_call: TRBJ2-5; cdr3_nt: TGTAGTGTTGTGCAGGGAGGCTCACCTCAAGAGACCCAGTACTTC; cdr3_aa: CSVVQGGSPQETQYF
v_call: TRBV6-1; d_call: NA; clone_size: NA; j_call: TRBJ2-7; cdr3_nt: TGTGCCAACAGTGAACAGTCCTACGAGCAGTGCTTC; cdr3_aa: CANSEQSYEQCF
v_call: TRBV29-1; d_call: NA; clone_size: NA; j_call: TRBJ2-7; cdr3_nt: TGCAGCGATGACATGGTTAGCGGTTACGAGCAGTACTTC; cdr3_aa: CSDDMVSGYEQYF
v_call: TRBV6-5; d_call: NA; clone_size: NA; j_call: TRBJ1-1; cdr3_nt: TGTGCCAGTAGTAGATCCGGGACAAACACTGAAGCTGTCTTT; cdr3_aa: CASSRSGTNTEAVF
v_call: TRBV11-2; d_call: TRBD1; clone_size: NA; j_call: TRBJ2-3; cdr3_nt: TGTACCAGCAGCTTTAGGGACAGCACAGATATGCAGTATTTT; cdr3_aa: CTSSFRDSTDMQYF
v_call: TRBV12-3/TRBV12-4; d_call: NA; clone_size: NA; j_call: TRBJ2-7; cdr3_nt: TGTGCCAGCAGACTCGGACAGCCCTACGAGCAGTACTTC; cdr3_aa: CASRLGQPYEQYF
v_call: TRBV6-2/TRBV6-3; d_call: TRBD2; clone_size: many; j_call: TRBJ2-3; cdr3_nt: TGTGCCAGCAGCCGTATTACCGGGACTAGCGGGGGTTATGATACGCAGTATTTT; cdr3_aa: CASSRITGTSGGYDTQYF
v_call: TRBV5-1; d_call: NA; clone_size: NA; j_call: TRBJ2-2; cdr3_nt: TGCGCCAGCAGCTTGGCCGGGCGAACGGACATCGGGGAGTTGTTTTTT; cdr3_aa: CASSLAGRTDIGELFF
v_call: TRBV11-2; d_call: NA; clone_size: NA; j_call: TRBJ2-4; cdr3_nt: TGTGCGAGCAGCTTAGATTCGGGGCCAGCCAAAGACATTCAGTACTTC; cdr3_aa: CASSLDSGPAKDIQYF
v_call: TRBV4-1; d_call: TRBD2; clone_size: NA; j_call: TRBJ2-7; cdr3_nt: TGCGCCAGCAGCCAAGCCCTAGCGGGGGCCTACAAGCAGTACTTC; cdr3_aa: CASSQALAGAYKQYF
v_call: TRBV11-1; d_call: NA; clone_size: NA; j_call: TRBJ2-1; cdr3_nt: TGTACCCGCAGCTTAGGCCGGGCAAATGAGGAGTTCTTC; cdr3_aa: CTRSLGRANEEFF
v_call: TRBV10-3; d_call: NA; clone_size: NA; j_call: TRBJ2-7; cdr3_nt: TGTGCCATCAGTGAGTTCCCCCTCCAGACTGGGACAAGGAACTACGAACAGTACTTC; cdr3_aa: CAISEFPLQTGTRNYEQYF
v_call: TRBV29-1; d_call: NA; clone_size: many; j_call: TRBJ2-7; cdr3_nt: TGCAGCGTCATCGGGTTTTCCTACGAGCAGTACTTC; cdr3_aa: CSVIGFSYEQYF
v_call: TRBV29-1; d_call: NA; clone_size: once; j_call: TRBJ1-2; cdr3_nt: TGCAGCGTCGGATTTGACGGCCTCTATGGCTACACCTTC; cdr3_aa: CSVGFDGLYGYTF
v_call: TRBV10-3; d_call: NA; clone_size: NA; j_call: TRBJ2-7; cdr3_nt: TGCGTCATCAGTGAGTCTGAGGGGGAAGGCCGCGAGCAGTACTTC; cdr3_aa: CVISESEGEGREQYF
v_call: TRBV4-1; d_call: NA; clone_size: NA; j_call: TRBJ1-6; cdr3_nt: TGCACCAGCGGCCAAGAGCCGGGCAACTATAATTCACCCCTCCACTTT; cdr3_aa: CTSGQEPGNYNSPLHF
v_call: TRBV7-9; d_call: TRBD2; clone_size: NA; j_call: TRBJ2-6; cdr3_nt: TGTGCCAACAGCTTTCTTGGACTAGCGTCCTCTGGGGCCAACGTCCTTACTTTC; cdr3_aa: CANSFLGLASSGANVLTF
v_call: TRBV6-6; d_call: NA; clone_size: once; j_call: TRBJ1-5; cdr3_nt: TGTGCCAGCATATCTTCAGGGGAGAATCGGCCCCAGCATTTT; cdr3_aa: CASISSGENRPQHF
v_call: TRBV12-3/TRBV12-4; d_call: NA; clone_size: many; j_call: TRBJ2-3; cdr3_nt: TGTGCCAGTCTGATGATCAGCACAGATACGCAGTATTTT; cdr3_aa: CASLMISTDTQYF
v_call: TRBV5-6; d_call: NA; clone_size: NA; j_call: TRBJ2-7; cdr3_nt: TGTGCCAGCAACAGACTGGGACACGGTGACTACGAGCAGTACTTC; cdr3_aa: CASNRLGHGDYEQYF
v_call: TRBV12-3/TRBV12-4; d_call: NA; clone_size: NA; j_call: TRBJ2-5; cdr3_nt: TGTGCCAGCAGTAGTAGGGGAGTCTGGGAAGAGACCCAGTACTTC; cdr3_aa: CASSSRGVWEETQYF
v_call: TRBV25-1; d_call: NA; clone_size: many; j_call: TRBJ2-5; cdr3_nt: TGTGCCAGCAGTGGGTACAGGGTGGAGACCCAGTACTTC; cdr3_aa: CASSGYRVETQYF
v_call: TRBV5-6; d_call: NA; clone_size: NA; j_call: TRBJ1-2; cdr3_nt: TGTGCCAGCAGCTCACTGGGGGCTATGAACTATGGCTACACCTTC; cdr3_aa: CASSSLGAMNYGYTF
v_call: TRBV28; d_call: TRBD2; clone_size: NA; j_call: TRBJ2-7; cdr3_nt: TGTGACAGCAGCCTCAGGGTAGGACTAGTGTTATTC; cdr3_aa: CDSSLRVGLVLF
v_call: TRBV5-5; d_call: NA; clone_size: few; j_call: TRBJ2-5; cdr3_nt: TGCGCCGGCAGCTTGTTGGGGCTAGTAGAAGAGACCCAGTACTTC; cdr3_aa: CAGSLLGLVEETQYF
v_call: TRBV29-1; d_call: NA; clone_size: NA; j_call: TRBJ1-5; cdr3_nt: TGCAGCGTTAGGGACAATTGCAATCAGCCCCAGCATTTT; cdr3_aa: CSVRDNCNQPQHF
v_call: TRBV7-9; d_call: NA; clone_size: NA; j_call: TRBJ1-5; cdr3_nt: TGTGCCAGCAGTGCGGACGGGGGGAGTCAGCCCCAGCGTTTT; cdr3_aa: CASSADGGSQPQRF